This T cell receptor beta chain comes out of a study of T cells after yellow fever vaccination. This clonotype was seen only a few times. The CDR3 totals 18 residues. Trimming removed 2 bases at V and 0 bases at J, with 17 bases between. Looked up from germline, CDR1 is LGHNA and CDR2 is YSLEER. TCRdb re-derived calls from the 5' RACE reads in MiXCR, one entry per CDR3 protein. The sample records about 320,000 distinct CDR3 sequences, under 15% being singletons. Specimen: CD4+ T cells sorted from PBMCs, collected 15 days after the yellow fever booster vaccination. This receptor was obtained from a man aged 18 to 35 who received the YFV17D yellow fever vaccine. The chain carries TRBV4-3 and TRBJ2-4, with a tentative D call TRBD2 (7 bases). This CDR3 reads CASSQSVAGALAKNIQYF. Here the CDR3 DNA reads TGCGCCAGCAGCCAATCGGTTGCGGGGGCCCTAGCCAAAAACATTCAGTACTTC.